Below, 8 T cell receptor beta chains from the same sample are listed, as sequenced in a study of blood T cell repertoires in COVID-19. Repertoires were generated with immunoSEQ multiplex PCR, while TCRdb's copy carries only in-frame clones and drops some. The sample yields about 35,000 clones, 80% seen once. Specimen: peripheral blood. These receptors were obtained from a woman aged 70-85 years with acute or convalescent COVID-19.

The chain joins TRBV7-9 to TRBJ2-1, with 8 nucleotides matching TRBD2. Germline CDR1 and CDR2: SEHNR and FQNEAQ (reference sequence). Trimming cost V 5 bases and J 1 base; bases outside gene matches: 13. CDR3 length: 18 amino acids. Here the CDR3 reads CASSAGQLAAGSYNEQFF. The CDR3 nucleotides are TGTGCCAGCAGCGCCGGTCAACTAGCGGCGGGTTCCTACAATGAGCAGTTCTTC.

The chain is built from TRBV28 and TRBJ2-1, with TRBD2 matching over 9 bases. The CDR3 is made up of 17 amino acids. The V segment lost 1 base and the J segment 7 bases; nucleotides outside the gene matches: 11. The V gene's germline CDR1 is MDHEN and CDR2 SYDVKM. The CDR3 DNA sequence: TGTGCCAGCAGTTTATCCGACGCTAGCGGGATCTGGAATGAGCAGTTCTTC. Amino acid sequence: CASSLSDASGIWNEQFF. Supplemented by reference TRBV28 and TRBJ2-1, the full variable domain reads DVKVTQSSRYLVKRTGEKVFLECVQDMDHENMFWYRQDPGLGLRLIYFSYDVKMKEKGDIPEGYSVSREKKERFSLILESASTNQTSMYLCASSLSDASGIWNEQFFGPGTRLTVL.

The V call is TRBV12-5, the J call TRBJ2-7; TRBD2 agrees at 8 bases. Germline-derived CDR1 and CDR2 are LGHNT and FRNRAP. After removal of 3 bases from V and 5 bases from J, the junction contained 9 bases not matched to a gene. This CDR3 has 15 amino acids. The CDR3 sequence is CASGFPGGGRNEQYF. The CDR3 bases are TGTGCTAGTGGTTTCCCGGGGGGGGGCCGGAACGAGCAGTACTTC.

The table lists this clone with a count of one. The J gene is TRBJ1-5, the V gene TRBV2, with 11 nucleotides matching TRBD1. The CDR3 extends over 19 amino acids. The germline CDR1 and CDR2 sequences are SNHLY and FYNNEI. Trimming cost V 2 bases and J 2 bases; bases outside gene matches: 11. The CDR3 reads CASSERRGQGGFGNQPQHF. In DNA, the CDR3 is TGTGCCAGCAGTGAACGCCGGGGACAGGGGGGTTTCGGCAATCAGCCCCAGCATTTT.

The chain uses TRBV3-1 (or the pseudogene TRBV3-2) and TRBJ1-2, with TRBD1 as a possible D gene (5 bases). The CDR3 totals 15 residues. Germline V gene sequence: CDR1 LGHDT, CDR2 YNNKEL (reference sequence). V gave up 0 bases and J gave up 10 bases, with 18 bases separating them. CDR3 bases: TGTGCCAGCAGCCAAGATCCGACAGCCATCCTGACCTACACCTTC. This encodes CASSQDPTAILTYTF.

The chain employs TRBV10-3 and TRBJ2-6; D is undetermined. Trimming left V 1 base short and J 0 bases short, with 10 bases between. The CDR3 sequence is 17 residues long. The germline V gene has CDR1 ENHRY and CDR2 SYGVKD. DNA for the CDR3: TGTGCCATCAGTGAGTATGTAAAATCCTCTGGGGCCAACGTCCTGACTTTC. Residues: CAISEYVKSSGANVLTF.

The genes are TRBV2 and TRBJ2-7; perhaps TRBD2 as D (7 bases). V lost 0 bases and J lost 3, with 21 bases in between. The germline gives CDR1 SNHLY, CDR2 FYNNEI. This CDR3 is 18 amino acids long. As DNA, the CDR3 is TGTGCCAGCAGTGAAGCGGATAGGGGGAGGGGCGGGAACTACGAGCAGTACTTC. Translation gives CASSEADRGRGGNYEQYF. The full variable domain, rest sourced from reference TRBV2 and TRBJ2-7, is EPEVTQTPSHQVTQMGQEVILRCVPISNHLYFYWYRQILGQKVEFLVSFYNNEISEKSEIFDDQFSVERPDGSNFTLKIRSTKLEDSAMYFCASSEADRGRGGNYEQYFGPGTRLTVT.

V gene TRBV5-6 combines with J gene TRBJ1-3; D call uncertain. Germline CDR1 reads SGHDT; CDR2 reads YYEEEE. Trimming removed 5 bases from V and 2 bases from J, with 11 bases in between. The CDR3 contains 14 residues. The CDR3 DNA is TGTGCCAGCAGTCCGCGAGGGCCTGGAAACACCATATATTTT. Its translation is CASSPRGPGNTIYF.